This T cell receptor (beta chain) originates from a study of T cell changes during pregnancy in multiple sclerosis. Using immunoSEQ multiplex PCR, the repertoire was profiled, and TCRdb retains in-frame clones only, with some absent. The top ten hold about 12% of the sample, which has 39,000 or so clones, approximately 91% seen once. V lost 8 bases to trimming and J lost 1 base; unmatched junction nucleotides: 13. The CDR3 extends over 16 amino acids. The origin of this receptor is a female donor with multiple sclerosis, enrolled in a pregnancy study. The material sequenced was CD8+ T cells from peripheral blood mononuclear cells, taken after pregnancy. The chain carries TRBV23-1 and TRBJ2-7; TRBD1 matches 8 bases. TRBV23-1 is treated as an ORF (open reading frame) with a function not yet certain. CDR3 DNA: TGCGCCAGCTCACCGATTCCGGGACAGGAGTCCTACGAGCAGTACTTC. Translation gives CASSPIPGQESYEQYF.